Below are 6 T cell receptor beta chains sequenced from a single sample in a study of early T cells in non-severe SARS-CoV-2 infection. MiXCR was run by TCRdb on the 5' RACE reads, yielding one entry per CDR3 protein. The sample lists more than 80,000 distinct CDR3 sequences; about an eighth were seen once. Sequencing was carried out using whole blood. The receptors here all came from an adult who was a healthcare worker with PCR-confirmed SARS-CoV-2 infection or an uninfected control (not recorded which).

This clonotype has ten or more counts. CDR3 DNA: TGCAGCGTTGAAGGACTAGCGGGGGACAATGAGCAGTTCTTC. It translates to CSVEGLAGDNEQFF. The V and J genes are TRBV29-1 and TRBJ2-1; TRBD2 aligns across 12 bases. The CDR3 is made up of 14 amino acids. Germline V gene lookup returns CDR1 SQVTM and CDR2 ANQGSEA. Unmatched junction bases numbered 0, after V lost 1 base and J lost 5 bases.

This clonotype was counted only a few times. The V and J genes are TRBV14 and TRBJ2-2; unclear D gene. Trimming pared 3 bases from V and 1 base from J, leaving 3 bases between. CDR1 and CDR2 from the germline V gene are SGHDN and FVKESK. The CDR3 covers 13 residues. In DNA form, the CDR3 reads TGTGCCAGCAGCCACCTGAACACCGGGGAGCTGTTTTTT. This gives the protein CASSHLNTGELFF.

The rearrangement joins TRBV29-1 to TRBJ2-5; TRBD1 matches at 7 bases. Germline lookup yields CDR1 SQVTM and CDR2 ANQGSEA. The CDR3 is 14 residues long. After removal of 5 bases from V and 2 bases from J, the junction contained 8 bases not matched to a gene. The CDR3 here is CSVSSGTAQETQYF. The CDR3 DNA is TGCAGCGTTTCCTCCGGGACAGCACAAGAGACCCAGTACTTC.

This clonotype was picked up many times. This chain joins TRBV27 and TRBJ2-3; 7 bases fit TRBD2. CDR1 is MNHEY and CDR2 is SMNVEV in the germline V gene (reference sequence). CDR3 length: 14 amino acids. The V gene end was trimmed by 3 bases and the J gene end by 3 bases; junction bases not matched to a gene: 3. This CDR3 reads CASSFLGGTDTQYF. CDR3 sequence (DNA): TGTGCCAGCAGTTTTCTCGGGGGGACAGATACGCAGTATTTT.

In this sample, this clonotype turned up a few times. The rearrangement uses TRBV14 and TRBJ2-6; 7 positions match TRBD1. In germline, CDR1 is SGHDN, CDR2 FVKESK. This CDR3 spans 17 amino acids. Losses at the gene ends were 3 bases for V and 3 bases for J; bases not matched to a gene: 8. The CDR3 loop is CASSHLRQGGGANVLTF. The DNA for the CDR3 is TGTGCCAGCAGCCATTTGAGACAGGGCGGTGGGGCCAACGTCCTGACTTTC.

This clonotype was seen repeatedly, ten times or more. This sequence joins TRBV20-1 and TRBJ1-1; D remains ambiguous. The V and J ends lost 0 bases and 4 bases respectively, with 12 bases between them. The CDR3 totals 14 residues. Looked up from germline, CDR1 is DFQATT and CDR2 is SNEGSKA (reference sequence). In DNA form, the CDR3 reads TGCAGTGCTAGAGATATCCGGATTATCACTGAAGCTTTCTTT. This sequence encodes CSARDIRIITEAFF.